This TCR beta chain was found in a study of blood T cells in healthy people across ages (dated by TCRdb to about 2015). A note on the overall study: Template switching captured roughly one uniquely barcoded TCR beta cDNA molecule per two T cells in model experiments. The study measured age-related changes in TCR beta repertoire diversity using deep sequencing normalized with unique cDNA molecular identifiers. To avoid experimental bias, donors of different ages were distributed randomly across sequencing lanes. Donors were grouped into four age groups: young (average about 15 years), middle-aged (39), aged (around 60) and long-lived (approximately 82). Using the same blood draw, the study looked at two additional independent replicas of 1 million unique cDNA reads for two donors, one aged 18 to 30 and the other aged 80 or older.

Donors were under 40 systemically healthy Caucasian individuals from Russia aged roughly 6 to 100 years. Roughly 10 milliliters of peripheral blood were drawn from each donor into EDTA-treated Vacutainer tubes. PBMCs were isolated by Ficoll-Paque density-gradient centrifugation, with at least 6.5 million obtained per sample. Total RNA was extracted from PBMCs with Trizol reagent, with at least 5 micrograms obtained per sample. The percentages of naive CD45RAhigh/CD27high T cells were determined by flow cytometry on a PBMC aliquot from every donor. Study-wide findings and limitations: Donor CMV infection status was unknown, potentially confounding age-related changes in expanded clonotypes. Bulk unsorted PBMC profiling prevented conclusive comparison of naive and antigen-experienced compartments. Observed TCR beta diversity correlated strongly with the percentage of naive T cells measured by flow cytometry. Estimates of total diversity based on one million sequenced T cells were regarded as lower bounds and as underestimates. Compared with the aged group, the long-lived group had more naive CD4+ T cells, fewer expanded clones and increased TCR diversity, a pattern suggesting age selection. As age increased, observed TCR beta diversity per million T cells dropped in a roughly linear way, and a significant reduction was already evident by age 40.

V is pared back by 0 bases and J by 4 bases, with 15 bases lying between the germline termini. The CDR3, from cysteine to phenylalanine, totals 16 residues. The retained sequence is limited to the CDR3, 48 bases, with the frame set at the first base. The germline V gene (reference sequence) gives CDR1 as LGHDT and CDR2 as YNNKEL. Concerning this clonotype itself: It lacks a known antigen. No much larger clone exists at a distance of one base, and base qualities are not known.

The receptor library was made with 5' RACE. Reads for this sample came from an Illumina HiSeq 2500. A second PCR of 7 to 11 cycles was run with a J-beta primer mix and a sample-barcoded 5' primer. Each TCR beta cDNA molecule received a unique molecular identifier from a template-switch 5' adaptor carrying 12 random nucleotides. At least 2.5 million CDR3-containing paired-end reads were obtained from each sample. All of the RNA was converted into first-strand cDNA using the Mint cDNA synthesis kit, with a TRBC-specific oligonucleotide serving as the primer. Following uracil-DNA glycosylase treatment, all cDNA underwent a first 18-cycle PCR with the universal primers M1SS and BC2_uni_R. The published analysis was carried out like this. For normalization, 1 million high-quality reads, each with a distinct molecular identifier, were randomly selected from each sample. Instead of being binned into consensus sequences, reads that shared molecular identifiers were thrown out. MiTCR, run with a Q25 quality threshold and the strictest error-elimination algorithm, handled CDR3 identification, clonotype clustering and error correction. A nonparametric unseen species model with Euler transformation was used to estimate lower-bound total TCR beta diversity. Clones were called with MiXCR by TCRdb after fastp trimmed the public reads at Q25, and only in-frame beta chains were retained. Identical CDR3 proteins give one entry, which carries the most common genes and DNA. V and J calls and clone size were set by TCRdb, not the authors. The sample contains 920,000 or so distinct CDR3 sequences, less than 50% of them found a single time. The ten largest clones represent 18% of the sample.

The rearrangement joined TRBV3-1 to TRBJ1-1; the D gene is possibly TRBD1, with 5 bases matching. Sequencing was performed on blood. This clonotype was sampled from a woman aged 60-75 years in good health. The nucleotide sequence reads as follows: TGTGCCAGCAGCCAAGAAAGGTGGCTAAGGGGCACTGAAGCTTTCTTT. The resulting protein is CASSQERWLRGTEAFF.